What follows are 21 T cell receptor beta chains derived from one specimen sequenced in a study of beta chain features in type 1 diabetes. All of the isolated RNA was reverse transcribed, so expressed TCRB transcripts were sequenced. Generated by immunoSEQ multiplex PCR, the TCRdb table keeps only in-frame clones and is missing some. The data hold over 600,000 clones, with 9.5% to 15% observed a single time. These receptors lack a known antigen. Study-level findings and limits: There was a moderate but significant shortening of TCRB CDR3s in all four CD4+ subsets of Type 1 diabetes patients.

Sequencing was done on a sample of naive CD4+ T cells from blood. The receptors derive from a man aged 25 to 40 with type 1 diabetes.

This sequence joins TRBV9 and TRBJ2-3, with 7 bases that match TRBD2. From germline, CDR1 is SGDLS and CDR2 YYNGEE. This CDR3 has 19 amino acids. The junction had 15 bases not matched to a gene; V was cut back by 0 bases and J by 2 bases. The CDR3 region is CASSVDVRTSALSTDTQYF. The CDR3 nucleotides are TGTGCCAGCAGCGTAGACGTCAGAACTAGCGCCCTTTCCACAGATACGCAGTATTTT.

This clone was detected only a few times. This rearrangement joins TRBV19 to TRBJ2-3; TRBD2 agrees at 8 bases. The CDR3 is 15 amino acids. Germline values: CDR1 LNHDA, CDR2 SQIVND (reference sequence). The V and J ends lost 5 bases and 0 bases, in that order; junction bases with no gene match: 4. This CDR3 is CASSPTSESTDTQYF. CDR3 coding DNA: TGTGCCAGTAGTCCGACTAGCGAGAGCACAGATACGCAGTATTTT.

Here the CDR3 DNA reads TGTGCCAGCTCACCTCGGGACCCGAACACCGGGGAGCTGTTTTTT. Translation gives CASSPRDPNTGELFF. The chain uses TRBV18 and TRBJ2-2; tentatively, D is TRBD1 or TRBD2 (5 bases each). The CDR3 has 15 amino acids. The germline CDR1 and CDR2 sequences are KGHSH and LQKENI. The germline V and J ends were trimmed by 3 bases and 0 bases, with 8 bases remaining between them.

The chain links TRBV6-5 to TRBJ1-5; 11 bases align to TRBD1. Trimming at V came to 4 bases and at J to 2 bases, leaving 4 bases not matched to a gene. Germline CDR1 MNHEY, CDR2 SVGAGI. CDR3 length: 16 amino acids. The CDR3: CASSSGTGGGNQPQHF. CDR3 nucleotides: TGTGCCAGCAGTTCCGGGACAGGGGGAGGCAATCAGCCCCAGCATTTT.

This clone was seen a handful of times. The CDR3 is CASSLTRTETQYF. CDR3 in DNA: TGTGCCAGCAGCTTGACTAGGACGGAGACCCAGTACTTC. This chain links TRBV5-6 with TRBJ2-5, with a possible D match to TRBD2 (5 bases). CDR1 SGHDT and CDR2 YYEEEE come from the germline V gene. There are 13 residues in the CDR3. The V and J ends lost 1 base and 5 bases respectively, with 9 bases between them. The variable domain in full, completed from reference TRBV5-6 and TRBJ2-5, reads DAGVTQSPTHLIKTRGQQVTLRCSPKSGHDTVSWYQQALGQGPQFIFQYYEEEERQRGNFPDRFSGHQFPNYSSELNVNALLLGDSALYLCASSLTRTETQYFGPGTRLLVL.

In regard to this clone: The sample holds other DNA sequences that translate to the same CDR3. CDR3 coding DNA: TGTGCCAGCAGCTTGACCTCCTACGAGCAGTACTTC. Translation gives CASSLTSYEQYF. The chain joins TRBV7-2 to TRBJ2-7; D is ambiguous. This CDR3 region has 12 residues. The germline V gene has CDR1 SGHTA and CDR2 FQGNSA. Trimming cost V 3 bases and J 0 bases, with 3 bases left between them.

This clone occurred a few times. The chain carries TRBV12-5 and TRBJ1-6; possibly TRBD1 for D (6 bases). Trimming stripped 7 bases from V and 8 bases from J, with 18 bases between. The germline V gene has CDR1 LGHNT and CDR2 FRNRAP. The CDR3 spans 15 residues. The CDR3 sequence: CASAVGGGRDSPLHF. DNA for the CDR3: TGTGCTAGTGCGGTAGGTGGGGGGCGTGATTCACCCCTCCACTTT.

This clone came up a few times. This chain connects TRBV10-3 to TRBJ2-3; 9 bases align to TRBD1. Losses at the gene ends were 6 bases for V and 4 bases for J; bases not matched to a gene: 8. From germline, CDR1 is ENHRY and CDR2 SYGVKD. The length of the CDR3 is 15 residues. The CDR3 DNA follows: TGTGCCATCAGACGGGGACAGGGTTACTCAGATACGCAGTATTTT. This codes for CAIRRGQGYSDTQYF.

This chain links TRBV13 with TRBJ1-3; possible D gene TRBD1, 6 bases. Germline CDR1 and CDR2: PRHDT and FYEKMQ (reference sequence). V was cut by 4 bases and J by 1 base, with 17 bases left in between. The CDR3 is made up of 17 amino acids. CDR3 DNA sequence: TGTGCCAGCAGCTCGCAACCTCTCAGGGGATCTGGAAACACCATATATTTT. Its translation is CASSSQPLRGSGNTIYF.

The chain couples TRBV10-3 to TRBJ1-2, with D perhaps matching TRBD1 (5 bases). With 4 bases removed from V and 12 bases from J, the gap between germline ends came to 18 bases. Germline V gene sequence: CDR1 ENHRY, CDR2 SYGVKD. The CDR3 contains 13 residues. In DNA, the CDR3 is TGTGCCATCAGTGCGACCGGGACTTTCTTGCACACCTTC. The encoded protein is CAISATGTFLHTF.

This sequence joins TRBV18 and TRBJ1-6; D call uncertain. V lost 2 bases and J 9 bases, leaving 5 bases between the germline ends. Germline CDR1 and CDR2: KGHSH and LQKENI. The CDR3 is 12 residues long. DNA of the CDR3: TGTGCCAGCTCACCAGAAAGTTCACCCCTCCACTTT. Protein product: CASSPESSPLHF. Variable domain in full (rest from reference TRBV18 and TRBJ1-6): NAGVMQNPRHLVRRRGQEARLRCSPMKGHSHVYWYRQLPEEGLKFMVYLQKENIIDESGMPKERFSAEFPKEGPSILRIQQVVRGDSAAYFCASSPESSPLHFGNGTRLTVT.

This chain links TRBV15 with TRBJ2-3; 7 bases agree with TRBD2. The CDR3 is 15 residues long. Germline V lookup: CDR1 LNHNV, CDR2 YYDKDF (reference sequence). V trimming: 6 bases; J trimming: 2 bases; junction bases outside the gene matches: 8. CDR3 sequence: CATRRLADLTDTQYF. CDR3 in DNA: TGTGCCACCAGGAGACTAGCAGACCTCACAGATACGCAGTATTTT.

CDR3 protein: CASSQGWQSQETQYF. The CDR3 nucleotides are TGTGCCAGCAGCCAAGGGTGGCAGAGCCAAGAGACCCAGTACTTC. The rearrangement joins TRBV4-2 to TRBJ2-5; D uncertain. The V and J ends lost 1 base and 1 base respectively, with 10 bases between them. The CDR3 covers 15 residues. CDR1 and CDR2 from the germline V gene are LGHNA and YNFKEQ.

The table lists this clone with a few counts. The genes are TRBV4-3 and TRBJ1-2, with D unresolved. Germline CDR1 LGHNA, CDR2 YSLEER. The length of the CDR3 is 14 residues. The V and J ends lost 0 bases and 8 bases respectively, with 13 bases between them. The CDR3 nucleotides are TGCGCCAGCAGCCAAGATCTAGCCTTGGGAGGCTACACCTTC. Its translation: CASSQDLALGGYTF.

This clone was picked up a small number of times. The rearrangement joins TRBV4-3 to TRBJ2-5; D is uncertain. The ends were cut back, 0 bases at V and 7 bases at J, with 9 bases in the middle. The CDR3 loop spans 13 amino acids. Germline lookup yields CDR1 LGHNA and CDR2 YSLEER. In DNA, the CDR3 is TGCGCCAGCAGCCAAGATCTAATAGGGACCCAGTACTTC. This translates into CASSQDLIGTQYF.

This chain connects TRBV2 to TRBJ1-3; no clear D. Germline V gene lookup returns CDR1 SNHLY and CDR2 FYNNEI. Trimming pared 1 base from V and 0 bases from J, leaving 10 bases between. The CDR3 length is 16 residues. Written as DNA, the CDR3 is TGTGCCAGCAGTGAAGTAGTCAGTAGCTCTGGAAACACCATATATTTT. Amino acids: CASSEVVSSSGNTIYF.

This sequence joins TRBV7-2 and TRBJ1-6; D might be TRBD1 (5 bases). Germline CDR1 SGHTA, CDR2 FQGNSA. Trimming cost V 1 base and J 12 bases, with 13 bases left between them. CDR3 length equals 14 residues. The CDR3 loop reads CASSLVGTQVPLHF. The CDR3 coding sequence is TGTGCCAGCAGCTTAGTTGGGACCCAGGTACCCCTCCACTTT. Full variable domain (missing parts from reference TRBV7-2 and TRBJ1-6): GAGVSQSPSNKVTEKGKDVELRCDPISGHTALYWYRQSLGQGLEFLIYFQGNSAPDKSGLPSDRFSAERTGGSVSTLTIQRTQQEDSAVYLCASSLVGTQVPLHFGNGTRLTVT.

This clone was seen a few times. The V and J genes are TRBV11-3 and TRBJ2-5; unclear D gene. Trimming took off 1 base at V and 5 bases at J, with 8 bases between the two ends. This CDR3 has 13 residues. CDR1 and CDR2 (germline): SGHNT, YENEEA. The chain's CDR3 is CASSLAVGETQYF. Written as DNA, the CDR3 is TGTGCCAGCAGCTTAGCTGTGGGGGAGACCCAGTACTTC.

The genes are TRBV2 and TRBJ1-5, with no clear D. The germline CDR1 and CDR2 sequences are SNHLY and FYNNEI. Trimming removed 2 bases from V and 7 bases from J, with 6 bases in between. CDR3 size: 12 residues. In DNA form, the CDR3 reads TGTGCCAGCAGTGAACAGTACCAGCCCCAGCATTTT. Translated, it gives CASSEQYQPQHF.

This clone was seen a few times. The chain uses TRBV27 and TRBJ2-3, with D possibly TRBD1 on 5 matching bases. Per the germline V gene, CDR1 is MNHEY and CDR2 is SMNVEV (reference sequence). Trimming took 7 bases from V and 6 from J, leaving 14 bases between them. This CDR3 has 13 amino acids. In DNA form, the CDR3 reads TGTGCCAGCAAGTGGGCAGGGATCGATACGCAGTATTTT. Translation: CASKWAGIDTQYF.

This clone was found a few times. V and J are TRBV29-1 and TRBJ1-4; 8 nucleotides line up with TRBD1. CDR1 is SQVTM, CDR2 ANQGSEA, per germline. This CDR3 comprises 12 residues. The V and J ends lost 4 bases and 8 bases, in that order; junction bases with no gene match: 3. The CDR3 loop reads CSVGDRLEKLFF. The CDR3 bases are TGCAGCGTTGGGGACAGGTTAGAAAAACTGTTTTTT.